The 30 T cell receptor beta chains given below trace back to one sample, sequenced in a study of cytomegalovirus exposure and HLA in healthy donors. The PCR used 60 Vbeta and 13 Jbeta primers. TCRdb keeps only in-frame clones here, not all; method: immunoSEQ multiplex PCR. The sample consists of under 95,000 clones, over 60% of them appearing once. The material sequenced was PBMCs. All receptors come from a male donor in good health and CMV-seronegative.

This clone was found a few times. V and J are TRBV7-2 and TRBJ1-2, with 9 nucleotides matching TRBD1. CDR3 length: 15 amino acids. J lost 3 bases, V lost 5 bases, and 7 bases had no gene match. Germline CDR1 and CDR2: SGHTA and FQGNSA. The CDR3 region is CASSLPTGGDYGYTF. The CDR3 bases are TGTGCCAGCAGCCTACCGACAGGGGGTGACTATGGCTACACCTTC.

The genes are TRBV27 and TRBJ1-5, with D tentatively TRBD1 (6 bases). The CDR3 loop spans 13 amino acids. Trimming took 5 bases from V and 2 from J, leaving 7 bases between them. Germline V gene sequence: CDR1 MNHEY, CDR2 SMNVEV (reference sequence). The CDR3 protein is CASSPGGNQPQHF. For the CDR3, the DNA is TGTGCCAGCAGTCCAGGGGGCAATCAGCCCCAGCATTTT.

The CDR3 sequence: CASDGDRIHNEQFF. The CDR3 nucleotides are TGTGCCAGCGACGGGGACAGGATCCACAATGAGCAGTTCTTC. J is TRBJ2-1 and V is TRBV7-9; 8 nucleotides line up with TRBD1. V shed 8 bases, J shed 5 bases, and the junction held 8 bases outside the gene matches. From germline, CDR1 is SEHNR and CDR2 FQNEAQ (reference sequence). The CDR3 sequence is 14 residues long. Complete variable domain (other parts from reference TRBV7-9 and TRBJ2-1): DTGVSQNPRHKITKRGQNVTFRCDPISEHNRLYWYRQTLGQGPEFLTYFQNEAQLEKSRLLSDRFSAERPKGSFSTLEIQRTEQGDSAMYLCASDGDRIHNEQFFGPGTRLTVL.

This clone has only a few counts. This chain connects TRBV6-1 to TRBJ1-1, with D possibly matching TRBD1 (5 bases). The CDR3 has 13 residues. V lost 6 bases and J lost 3, with 11 bases in between. Germline CDR1 MNHNS, CDR2 SASEGT. The CDR3 coding sequence is TGTGCCAGCAGCCCCCAGGGATACACTGAAGCTTTCTTT. It yields the protein CASSPQGYTEAFF.

The chain links TRBV28 to TRBJ2-5; no clear D. V gave up 6 bases and J gave up 2 bases, with 4 bases separating them. CDR1 and CDR2 (germline): MDHEN, SYDVKM. CDR3 length equals 11 residues. CDR3 residues: CASSFQETQYF. The CDR3 nucleotides read TGTGCCAGCAGCTTTCAAGAGACCCAGTACTTC.

This clone came up a few times. This chain joins TRBV5-4 and TRBJ1-1, with D perhaps matching TRBD1 (6 bases). V was shortened by 4 bases and J by 4 bases, with 17 bases between the two germline ends. Germline loops: CDR1 SGHNT, CDR2 YYREEE (reference sequence). The CDR3 loop spans 15 amino acids. The CDR3 here is CASSRVPVRGTEAFF. In DNA, the CDR3 is TGTGCCAGCAGCCGCGTGCCCGTCAGGGGCACTGAAGCTTTCTTT.

The rearrangement links TRBV9 to TRBJ2-7, with 10 nucleotides matching TRBD1. The CDR3 loop spans 15 amino acids. J gave up 2 bases and V 0 bases, and 2 bases lay outside the gene matches. The V gene's germline CDR1 is SGDLS and CDR2 YYNGEE. CDR3 amino acids: CASSVGDRGAYEQYF. The DNA of the CDR3 is TGTGCCAGCAGCGTAGGGGACAGGGGTGCCTACGAGCAGTACTTC.

This rearrangement joins TRBV7-8 to TRBJ1-6; D might be TRBD1 (5 bases). Germline V CDR1 and CDR2: SGHVS, FQNEAQ. The CDR3 is 16 amino acids. V was cut by 1 base and J by 10 bases, with 17 bases left in between. CDR3 residues: CASSLGPDTLHSPLHF. CDR3 bases: TGTGCCAGCAGCTTAGGTCCGGACACCCTCCACTCACCCCTCCACTTT.

The V call is TRBV6-1, the J call TRBJ2-5; 14 bases match TRBD2. Unmatched junction bases numbered 2, after V lost 6 bases and J lost 2 bases. The CDR3 runs 15 residues. In germline, CDR1 is MNHNS, CDR2 SASEGT. CDR3 protein: CASRGLAGAQETQYF. The CDR3 DNA is TGTGCCAGCAGGGGACTAGCGGGAGCACAAGAGACCCAGTACTTC.

The rearrangement uses TRBV27 and TRBJ2-7; 8 bases match TRBD2. Germline-derived CDR1 and CDR2 are MNHEY and SMNVEV (reference sequence). V shed 3 bases and J 0 bases; nucleotides not matched to a gene: 16. The CDR3 covers 19 residues. The CDR3 spells CASSFIRVGVAGSSYEQYF. CDR3 in DNA: TGTGCCAGCAGTTTTATCCGTGTGGGGGTAGCGGGGAGCTCCTACGAGCAGTACTTC.

A few counts support this clone. The rearrangement joins TRBV7-9 to TRBJ2-3; TRBD2 agrees at 12 bases. Per the germline V gene, CDR1 is SEHNR and CDR2 is FQNEAQ (reference sequence). This CDR3 region has 17 residues. The trim removed 5 bases at V and 3 bases at J, leaving 9 bases unmatched. CDR3 sequence (DNA): TGTGCCAGCAGCCAATCTAGCGGGGGGGCCGTAACAGATACGCAGTATTTT. Translated, it gives CASSQSSGGAVTDTQYF.

The chain joins TRBV4-2 to TRBJ2-5, with 8 positions matching TRBD2. The CDR3 runs to 15 residues. Losses at the gene ends were 0 bases for V and 9 bases for J; bases not matched to a gene: 9. From germline, CDR1 is LGHNA and CDR2 YNFKEQ. CDR3 DNA sequence: TGTGCCAGCAGCCAAGAACCTAGCGGGCGCCGGGCCCAGTACTTC. Its protein product is CASSQEPSGRRAQYF.

The chain has TRBV27 and TRBJ1-1; D may be TRBD1 (5 bases). The CDR3 has 15 residues. Germline CDR1 is MNHEY and CDR2 is SMNVEV (reference sequence). V lost 1 base, J lost 2 bases, and 11 bases lay in between. In DNA, the CDR3 is TGTGCCAGCAGTTTATGGGGGGGGTTAAACACTGAAGCTTTCTTT. It encodes CASSLWGGLNTEAFF.

J is TRBJ1-1 and V is TRBV7-2; 8 bases align to TRBD1. The CDR3 length is 15 residues. Germline V CDR1 and CDR2: SGHTA, FQGNSA. V trimming: 4 bases; J trimming: 6 bases; junction bases outside the gene matches: 10. The CDR3 DNA follows: TGTGCCAGCAGCTCGCGCAGGGGGCGGGGCGCTGAAGCTTTCTTT. Residues: CASSSRRGRGAEAFF. Drawing the rest from reference TRBV7-2 and TRBJ1-1, the complete variable domain is GAGVSQSPSNKVTEKGKDVELRCDPISGHTALYWYRQSLGQGLEFLIYFQGNSAPDKSGLPSDRFSAERTGGSVSTLTIQRTQQEDSAVYLCASSSRRGRGAEAFFGQGTRLTVV.

The chain couples TRBV5-6 to TRBJ2-7; 7 bases match TRBD1. The CDR3 has 15 residues. Germline trimming cut 4 bases from V and 3 bases from J; bases unmatched to any gene: 10. The germline V gene encodes CDR1 SGHDT and CDR2 YYEEEE. The CDR3 spells CASSKIGTEHYEQYF. CDR3 nucleotide sequence: TGTGCCAGCAGCAAAATCGGGACAGAACACTACGAGCAGTACTTC. The variable domain in full, with the rest retrieved from reference TRBV5-6 and TRBJ2-7, is DAGVTQSPTHLIKTRGQQVTLRCSPKSGHDTVSWYQQALGQGPQFIFQYYEEEERQRGNFPDRFSGHQFPNYSSELNVNALLLGDSALYLCASSKIGTEHYEQYFGPGTRLTVT.

The chain uses TRBV2 and TRBJ2-5, with D possibly TRBD2 on 6 matching bases. The J call is doubtful: the DNA matches TRBJ2-7 better. Germline lookup yields CDR1 SNHLY and CDR2 FYNNEI. There are 13 residues in the CDR3. This chain's CDR3 is CASREPGAYEQYF. The CDR3 DNA reads TGTGCCAGCAGAGAACCGGGAGCCTACGAGCAGTACTTC.

CDR3 DNA: TGTGCCACCAGCATTGGACTAGTCTTAGGCACAGATACGCAGTATTTT. Encoded protein: CATSIGLVLGTDTQYF. The V and J genes are TRBV15 and TRBJ2-3; 7 bases line up with TRBD2. Germline-derived CDR1 and CDR2 are LNHNV and YYDKDF (reference sequence). The CDR3 extends over 16 amino acids. Trimming took 4 bases from V and 1 from J; bases not matched to a gene: 8.

The CDR3 loop is CASSLGNYEQYF. CDR3 nucleotides: TGCGCCAGCAGCTTGGGAAACTACGAGCAGTACTTC. This sequence joins TRBV5-1 and TRBJ2-5; no reliable D call. The better agreement between TRBJ2-7 and the DNA end casts doubt on the J call. The CDR3 has 12 residues. Germline CDR1 reads SGHRS; CDR2 reads YFSETQ.

As regards this clone: At one of its ends the junction is not consistent with the germline gene, which may arise from a read error. The CDR3, as DNA: TGTGCCAGCAGCAAGGGAGGGGGGGTTGCCTATGGCTACCCCTTC. It is translated as CASSKGGGVAYGYPF. The chain uses TRBV4-2 and TRBJ1-2; a possible D gene is TRBD1 (6 bases). The CDR3 sequence is 15 residues long. Germline-derived CDR1 and CDR2 are LGHNA and YNFKEQ.

This clone was observed a handful of times. The rearrangement joins TRBV4-3 to TRBJ2-1; 10 nucleotides line up with TRBD1. The CDR3 extends over 15 amino acids. Germline values: CDR1 LGHNA, CDR2 YSLEER. V lost 5 bases, J lost 7 bases, and 8 bases stayed unmatched. The CDR3 region has the DNA TGCGCCAGCAGCTCCTCCGGGACAGGGGATAATGAGCAGTTCTTC. It yields the protein CASSSSGTGDNEQFF.

V and J are TRBV4-1 and TRBJ2-7; D is uncertain. Between the trimmed V and J ends, which lost 5 bases and 4 bases, there was a span of 12 bases. The length of the CDR3 is 13 residues. Per the germline V gene, CDR1 is MGHRA and CDR2 is YSYEKL. The CDR3 reads CASSSSRSYEQYF. CDR3 bases: TGCGCCAGCAGCTCCTCTCGTAGTTACGAGCAGTACTTC.

For this clone: One end of the junction varies from germline; a read error may be responsible. CDR3 in DNA: TGTGCCTGGAGTGTACTGGGACAGTTTACTGGCTACCCCTTC. The encoded protein is CAWSVLGQFTGYPF. This sequence joins TRBV30 and TRBJ1-2; the match to TRBD1 covers 7 bases. CDR3 length: 14 residues. Germline-derived CDR1 and CDR2 are GTSNPN and SVGIG (reference sequence). The full variable domain, its missing parts supplied by reference TRBV30 and TRBJ1-2, is SQTIHQWPATLVQPVGSPLSLECTVEGTSNPNLYWYRQAAGRGLQLLFYSVGIGQISSEVPQNLSASRPQDRQFILSSKKLLLSDSGFYLCAWSVLGQFTGYPFGSGTRLTVV.

This clone occurred once. The chain combines TRBV4-1 with TRBJ2-3, with TRBD2 identical over 7 bases. The junction had 7 bases not matched to a gene; V was cut back by 3 bases and J by 4 bases. CDR1 and CDR2 (germline): MGHRA, YSYEKL. The CDR3 has 15 amino acids. CDR3 in DNA: TGCGCCAGCAGCCATCTTAGGACTAGTTCAGATACGCAGTATTTT. It is translated as CASSHLRTSSDTQYF.

The chain employs TRBV5-1 and TRBJ2-1; possible D gene TRBD2, 5 bases. The CDR3 extends over 15 amino acids. The germline gives CDR1 SGHRS, CDR2 YFSETQ. Trimming took off 6 bases at V and 8 bases at J, with 21 bases between the two ends. CDR3 in DNA: TGCGCCAGCACCCCTCAGTCGGGGTGGAGCGATGAGCAGTTCTTC. Amino acid sequence: CASTPQSGWSDEQFF. Using reference TRBV5-1 and TRBJ2-1 for the parts outside the CDR3, the full variable domain is KAGVTQTPRYLIKTRGQQVTLSCSPISGHRSVSWYQQTPGQGLQFLFEYFSETQRNKGNFPGRFSGRQFSNSRSEMNVSTLELGDSALYLCASTPQSGWSDEQFFGPGTRLTVL.

V and J are TRBV2 and TRBJ2-5, with 9 bases fitting TRBD1. The DNA end lines up better with TRBJ2-7; the J call may be wrong. The CDR3 has 15 amino acids. Per the germline V gene, CDR1 is SNHLY and CDR2 is FYNNEI. CDR3 bases: TGTGCCAGCAGTCAACCGGGACAGGGTTTCCACGAGCAGTACTTC. Encoded protein: CASSQPGQGFHEQYF.

The chain uses TRBV7-8 and TRBJ1-4; 8 bases line up with TRBD1. This CDR3 contains 13 residues. Germline-derived CDR1 and CDR2 are SGHVS and FQNEAQ. Trimming removed 4 bases from V and 8 bases from J; junction bases left unmatched: 3. The CDR3 is CASSSRGREKLFF. As DNA, the CDR3 is TGTGCCAGCAGCTCCAGGGGGCGGGAAAAACTGTTTTTT.

The V call is TRBV7-2, the J call TRBJ2-3; 9 bases match TRBD2. The germline V gene has CDR1 SGHTA and CDR2 FQGNSA. V gave up 4 bases and J gave up 2 bases; unmatched junction bases: 10. CDR3 length: 17 amino acids. CDR3: CASSYWGGGASTDTQYF. CDR3 sequence (DNA): TGTGCCAGCAGCTACTGGGGCGGGGGGGCTTCCACAGATACGCAGTATTTT.

CDR3 bases: TGTGCCAGCAGTAGCCGGGACAGGGTCAGCGAGCAGTACTTC. This gives the protein CASSSRDRVSEQYF. The chain combines TRBV6-6 with TRBJ2-7, with TRBD1 matching over 9 bases. The CDR3 totals 14 residues. Trimming cost V 5 bases and J 6 bases; bases outside gene matches: 8. Germline V CDR1 and CDR2: MNHNY, SVGAGI (reference sequence).

In DNA form, the CDR3 reads TGTGCCTGCTCCCAACTTGGACTAGCGGGAGTTTACAATGAGCAGTTCTTC. Its protein product is CACSQLGLAGVYNEQFF. The chain employs TRBV30 and TRBJ2-1; TRBD2 matches 13 bases. V trimming: 6 bases; J trimming: 4 bases; junction bases outside the gene matches: 12. Germline CDR1 reads GTSNPN; CDR2 reads SVGIG (reference sequence). The CDR3 loop spans 17 amino acids.

This chain uses TRBV5-4 with TRBJ1-5; a possible D gene is TRBD1 (5 bases). The CDR3 sequence is 16 residues long. Deletions cut 2 bases from V and 0 bases from J, with 12 bases between. Germline V gene sequence: CDR1 SGHNT, CDR2 YYREEE (reference sequence). This CDR3 is CASSFGGSYSNQPQHF. The CDR3 DNA is TGTGCCAGCAGCTTCGGGGGGAGTTATAGCAATCAGCCCCAGCATTTT.